Listed below are T cell receptor beta chains from one sample, sequenced in a study of cytomegalovirus exposure and HLA in healthy donors. Profiling relied on immunoSEQ multiplex PCR, and the TCRdb table lists in-frame clones only, not all of them. In the table there are over 100,000 clones, 70% to 80% of which are singletons. Specimen: PBMCs. All receptors come from a woman in her late teens or twenties in good health and CMV-seropositive. Both conserved end residues are part of each CDR3. The order of the fields is clone size, CDR3 length, J gene, V gene, D gene, CDR3 DNA, CDR3 protein. D genes are given only for firm matches. Only some rows state a clone size, as once, few, many or a class for expanded clones.

NA | 12 | TRBJ2-7 | TRBV11-3 | NA | TGTGCCAGCAGCCCCCAGGGGACCGAGCAGTACTTC | CASSPQGTEQYF
NA | 12 | TRBJ2-3 | TRBV11-2 | NA | TGTGCCAGCAGCCCCCTCGGGAATACGCAGTATTTT | CASSPLGNTQYF
NA | 15 | TRBJ2-3 | TRBV4-1 | TRBD1 | TGCGCCAGCAGCATCCGGGACAGAGGTCCAGATACGCAGTATTTT | CASSIRDRGPDTQYF
NA | 15 | TRBJ2-1 | TRBV6-1 | TRBD2 | TGTGCCAGCAGTGAACCTAGCGGGAGAGGCTATGAGCAGTTCTTC | CASSEPSGRGYEQFF
NA | 14 | TRBJ2-2 | TRBV6-1 | NA | TGTGCCAGCAGTGTTCCAGGGTCCCCCGGGGAGCTGTTTTTT | CASSVPGSPGELFF
NA | 17 | TRBJ2-2 | TRBV28 | TRBD2 | TGTGCCAGCAGTCCATCCGGGACTAGCGGGGCTACCGGGGAGCTGTTTTTT | CASSPSGTSGATGELFF
few | 15 | TRBJ1-2 | TRBV27 | NA | TGTGCCAGCAGTTTAAGTTGGACAGCTTCTGAGGGCTACACCTTC | CASSLSWTASEGYTF
NA | 15 | TRBJ2-3 | TRBV6-4 | NA | TGTGCCAGCAGCGACCCGAGCCACCGCACAGATACGCAGTATTTT | CASSDPSHRTDTQYF
NA | 14 | TRBJ1-1 | TRBV7-8 | TRBD1 | TGTGCCAGCAGCGTAGACAGGGGAAACACTGAAGCTTTCTTT | CASSVDRGNTEAFF
NA | 14 | TRBJ2-7 | TRBV15 | TRBD1 | TGTGCCACCAGCCGGGACAGGGACCTCTACGAGCAGTACTTC | CATSRDRDLYEQYF
NA | 14 | TRBJ1-4 | TRBV14 | NA | TGTGCCAGCAGCCAAGATCATAAGGACAGAGTAATGTTTTTT | CASSQDHKDRVMFF
few | 15 | TRBJ2-5 | TRBV10-3 | NA | TGTGCCATCAGTGAGTCGAGGCGGGCCCAAGAGACCCAGTACTTC | CAISESRRAQETQYF
NA | 17 | TRBJ2-2 | TRBV7-8 | TRBD2 | TGTGCCAGCAGCCTCCGGACTAGCGGGAGTGACACCGGGGAGCTGTTTTTT | CASSLRTSGSDTGELFF
few | 16 | TRBJ2-1 | TRBV14 | TRBD2 | TGTGCCAGCAGCCAGTTACTAGCGGGGCCATACAATGAGCAGTTCTTC | CASSQLLAGPYNEQFF
NA | 16 | TRBJ2-3 | TRBV7-9 | TRBD2 | TGTGCCAGCAGCCCCCTCGGAGCGGGACTCGCAGATACGCAGTATTTT | CASSPLGAGLADTQYF
NA | 13 | TRBJ1-2 | TRBV7-3 | NA | TGTGCCAGCAGCTTCGGGGGAGACTATGGCTACACCTTC | CASSFGGDYGYTF
NA | 18 | TRBJ2-2 | TRBV14 | NA | TGTGCCAGCGACCTGCGCGGCCCTTACTCTGAGAACACCGGGGAGCTGTTTTTT | CASDLRGPYSENTGELFF
NA | 15 | TRBJ2-5 | TRBV7-9 | NA | TGTGCCAGCAGCCGCGGGACAGCGAGTCGGGAGTCCCAGTACTTC | CASSRGTASRESQYF
NA | 12 | TRBJ2-1 | TRBV5-4 | TRBD1 | TGTGCCAGCAGCTTACAGGGGGATGAGCAGTTCTTC | CASSLQGDEQFF
NA | 14 | TRBJ1-1 | TRBV5-1 | TRBD1 | TGCGCCAGCAGCTTGGCGACAGGGGGGACTGAAGCTTTCTTT | CASSLATGGTEAFF
once | 15 | TRBJ2-7 | TRBV27 | TRBD2 | TGTGCCAGCAGTTTAAGAGGCGGGAGTATGAACGAGCAGTACTTC | CASSLRGGSMNEQYF
few | 16 | TRBJ2-7 | TRBV6-5 | TRBD2 | TGTGCCAGCAGTTACTCGCGGGGGTGGGCCGACTACGAGCAGTACTTC | CASSYSRGWADYEQYF
once | 11 | TRBJ1-1 | TRBV20-1 | NA | TGCAGTGCTAGCGTGCGGGGTGAAGCTTTCTTT | CSASVRGEAFF
once | 13 | TRBJ1-2 | TRBV2 | NA | TGTGCCAGCAGTGAACTTTGGCTGGCAGGCTACACCTTC | CASSELWLAGYTF
NA | 14 | TRBJ2-7 | TRBV9 | NA | TGTGCCAGCAGCGTAGAGCAGGGGCCCTACGAGCAGTACTTC | CASSVEQGPYEQYF
NA | 15 | TRBJ2-3 | TRBV6-5 | NA | TGTGCCAGCAGCTTCCAGGGTGTCCACACAGATACGCAGTATTTT | CASSFQGVHTDTQYF
NA | 16 | TRBJ2-5 | TRBV4-2 | TRBD1 | TGTGCCAGCAGCCAAGATAGAACTAGACAGGGAGAGACCCAGTACTTC | CASSQDRTRQGETQYF
NA | 14 | TRBJ2-7 | TRBV9 | NA | TGTGCCAGCAGCGCCCTAGCCGGGAGCTACGAGCAGTACTTC | CASSALAGSYEQYF
NA | 15 | TRBJ2-1 | TRBV11-2 | NA | TGTGCCAGCAGCTTATCCCAAGGCGGGGGCGATGAGCAGTTCTTC | CASSLSQGGGDEQFF
NA | 15 | TRBJ2-7 | TRBV2 | TRBD2 | TGTGCCAACCTCCCGATGACTAGCGGACCCTACGAGCAGTACTTC | CANLPMTSGPYEQYF
NA | 15 | TRBJ1-1 | TRBV2 | NA | TGTGCCAGCATCCCTACGGGTGATATGAACACTGAAGCTTTCTTT | CASIPTGDMNTEAFF
NA | 16 | TRBJ2-7 | TRBV27 | NA | TGTGCCAGCAGTCCGACCGGACTCATTTACTCCTACGAGCAGTACTTC | CASSPTGLIYSYEQYF
NA | 14 | TRBJ2-7 | TRBV6-1 | TRBD2 | TGTGCCAGCAGTGGCGCGGGAGTTACCTACGAGCAGTACTTC | CASSGAGVTYEQYF
NA | 11 | TRBJ2-7 | TRBV10-3 | NA | TGTGCCATCAGTGGCGTCAACGAGCAGTACTTC | CAISGVNEQYF
NA | 14 | TRBJ1-1 | TRBV4-1 | NA | TGCGCCAGCAGCCTCAGGGCCCTGAACACTGAAGCTTTCTTT | CASSLRALNTEAFF
NA | 16 | TRBJ2-7 | TRBV5-1 | TRBD1 | TGCGCCAGCAGCTTTACACCGGGACAGGGGACCTACGAGCAGTACTTC | CASSFTPGQGTYEQYF
NA | 12 | TRBJ1-1 | TRBV6-1 | NA | TGTGCCAGCAGTGAAGCGTGGGGCGAGGCTTTCTTT | CASSEAWGEAFF
NA | 14 | TRBJ1-1 | TRBV5-1 | NA | TGCGCCAGCAGCCCGGACAGTTTTGGGACTGAAGCTTTCTTT | CASSPDSFGTEAFF
once | 13 | TRBJ2-7 | TRBV5-1 | TRBD1 | TGCGCCAGCGCTAATCAGGGGGCCGACGAGCAGTACTTC | CASANQGADEQYF
NA | 12 | TRBJ2-1 | TRBV7-9 | NA | TGTGCCAACCCGTGCGAATACAATGAGCAGTTCTTC | CANPCEYNEQFF
NA | 12 | TRBJ1-1 | TRBV30 | NA | TGTGCCCACAACCGACAGTCCACTGAAGCTTTCTTT | CAHNRQSTEAFF
NA | 14 | TRBJ1-1 | TRBV11-2 | NA | TGTGCCAGCAGCTCCCATCGGCAGAGGAATGAAGCTTTCTTT | CASSSHRQRNEAFF
NA | 16 | TRBJ2-1 | TRBV13 | TRBD2 | TGTGCCAGCAGCGGGAGACTAGCGGGTTCCCCCAGAGAGCAGTTCTTC | CASSGRLAGSPREQFF
NA | 14 | TRBJ2-7 | TRBV5-6 | NA | TGTGCCAGCAGCTTGGGGGGGACAAGCGACGAGCAGTACTTC | CASSLGGTSDEQYF
NA | 16 | TRBJ2-7 | TRBV4-2 | TRBD2 | TGTGCCAGCAGCCAAGAAGAAGAAGCGGGAGGAAACGAGCAGTACTTC | CASSQEEEAGGNEQYF
NA | 16 | TRBJ2-1 | TRBV6-5 | NA | TGTGCCAGCAGTTTTTCAGGGGAGAGCTCCTACAATGAGCAGTTCTTC | CASSFSGESSYNEQFF